The clone carrying this TCR beta chain was seen a few times. PCR was performed using 60 Vbeta and 13 Jbeta primers. TCRdb's table, derived via immunoSEQ multiplex PCR, lists solely in-frame clones and lacks some. This table holds about 140,000 clones, about 80% found once. The data are from a study of cytomegalovirus exposure and HLA in healthy donors. The TCR originated in a man in his thirties or forties in good health and CMV-seropositive. Sequenced input: PBMCs.

The CDR3 loop reads CSGAGTDTQYF. For the CDR3, the DNA is TGCAGTGGAGCGGGAACAGATACGCAGTATTTT. This chain connects TRBV20-1 to TRBJ2-3; 7 bases agree with TRBD2. CDR1 and CDR2 (germline): DFQATT, SNEGSKA (reference sequence). The CDR3 is made up of 11 amino acids. The V gene end was trimmed by 7 bases and the J gene end by 3 bases; junction bases not matched to a gene: 1.